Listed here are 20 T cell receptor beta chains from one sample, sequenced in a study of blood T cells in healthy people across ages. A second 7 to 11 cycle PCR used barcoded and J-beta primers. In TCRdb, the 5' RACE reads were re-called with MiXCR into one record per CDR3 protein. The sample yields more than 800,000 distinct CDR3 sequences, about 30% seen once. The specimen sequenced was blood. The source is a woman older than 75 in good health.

The CDR3 coding sequence is TGTGCCAGCAGTTTAAGGACACCCGGGGTAGCGGCGAGGAAAAACAATTACGAGCAGTACTTC. Translation: CASSLRTPGVAARKNNYEQYF. The rearrangement uses TRBV12-3 or TRBV12-4 and TRBJ2-5; a possible D gene is TRBD2 (6 bases). The J call may be faulty, since TRBJ2-7 better matches the DNA end. The CDR3 runs to 21 residues.

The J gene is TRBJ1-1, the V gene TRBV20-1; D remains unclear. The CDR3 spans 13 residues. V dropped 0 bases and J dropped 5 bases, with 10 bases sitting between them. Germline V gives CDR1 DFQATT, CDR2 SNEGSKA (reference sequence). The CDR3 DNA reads TGCAGTGCTAGAGATCTAGGATGGACTGAAGCTTTCTTT. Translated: CSARDLGWTEAFF.

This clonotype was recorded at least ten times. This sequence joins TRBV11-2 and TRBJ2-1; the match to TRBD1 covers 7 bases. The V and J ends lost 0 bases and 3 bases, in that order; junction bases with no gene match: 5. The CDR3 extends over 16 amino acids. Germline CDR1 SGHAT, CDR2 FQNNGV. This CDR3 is CASSLDQGTVYNEQFF. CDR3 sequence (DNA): TGTGCCAGCAGCTTAGATCAGGGGACAGTCTACAATGAGCAGTTCTTC.

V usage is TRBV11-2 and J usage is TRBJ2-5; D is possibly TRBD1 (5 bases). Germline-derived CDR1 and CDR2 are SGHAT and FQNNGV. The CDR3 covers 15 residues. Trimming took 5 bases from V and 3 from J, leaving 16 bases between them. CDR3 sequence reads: CASSPPDSKKETQYF. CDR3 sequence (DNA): TGTGCCAGCAGCCCCCCAGACAGCAAAAAAGAGACCCAGTACTTC.

The CDR3 region is CASSRTGGTSNYGYTF. CDR3 DNA sequence: TGTGCCAGCAGTAGGACAGGAGGAACTTCTAACTATGGCTACACCTTC. The V call is TRBV12-3 or TRBV12-4, the J call TRBJ1-2, with 7 nucleotides matching TRBD1. The CDR3 extends over 16 amino acids. Trimming removed 5 bases from V and 0 bases from J; junction bases left unmatched: 9.

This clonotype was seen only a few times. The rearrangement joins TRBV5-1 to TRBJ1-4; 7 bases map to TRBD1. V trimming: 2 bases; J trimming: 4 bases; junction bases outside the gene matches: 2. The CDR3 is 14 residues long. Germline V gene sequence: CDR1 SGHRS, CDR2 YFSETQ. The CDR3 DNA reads TGCGCCAGCAGCTTCGGGACAGATAATGAAAAACTGTTTTTT. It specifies CASSFGTDNEKLFF.

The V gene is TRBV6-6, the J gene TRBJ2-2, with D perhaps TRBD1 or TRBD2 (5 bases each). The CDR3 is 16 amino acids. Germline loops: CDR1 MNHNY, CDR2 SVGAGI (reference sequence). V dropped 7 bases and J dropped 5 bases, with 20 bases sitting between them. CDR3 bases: TGTGCCAGCATCCCCAACCCGGGACCAGAAACCGGGGAGCTGTTTTTT. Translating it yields CASIPNPGPETGELFF.

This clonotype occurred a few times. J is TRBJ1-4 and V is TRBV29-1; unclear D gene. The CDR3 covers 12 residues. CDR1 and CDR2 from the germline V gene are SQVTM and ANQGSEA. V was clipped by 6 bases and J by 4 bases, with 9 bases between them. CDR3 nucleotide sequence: TGCAGCGTCCCGGGTTTTAATGAAAAACTGTTTTTT. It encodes CSVPGFNEKLFF.

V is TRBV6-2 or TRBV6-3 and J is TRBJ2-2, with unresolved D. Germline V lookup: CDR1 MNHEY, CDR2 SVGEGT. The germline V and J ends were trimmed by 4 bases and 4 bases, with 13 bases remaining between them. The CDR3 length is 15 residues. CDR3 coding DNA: TGTGCCAGCAGTTTGCGACGGATGCTCACCGGGGAGCTGTTTTTT. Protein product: CASSLRRMLTGELFF.

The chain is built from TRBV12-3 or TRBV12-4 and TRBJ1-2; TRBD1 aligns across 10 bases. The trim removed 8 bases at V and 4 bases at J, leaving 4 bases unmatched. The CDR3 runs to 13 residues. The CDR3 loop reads CASGQGVGYGYTF. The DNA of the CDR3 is TGTGCCAGCGGACAGGGGGTCGGCTATGGCTACACCTTC.

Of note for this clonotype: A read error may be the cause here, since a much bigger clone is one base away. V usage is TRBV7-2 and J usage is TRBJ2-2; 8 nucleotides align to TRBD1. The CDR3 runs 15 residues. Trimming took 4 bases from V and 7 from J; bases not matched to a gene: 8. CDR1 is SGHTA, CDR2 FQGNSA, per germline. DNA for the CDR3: TGTGCCAGCAGCTCGGGACAGGTCTTTGTCGGGGAGCTGTTTTTT. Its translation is CASSSGQVFVGELFF.

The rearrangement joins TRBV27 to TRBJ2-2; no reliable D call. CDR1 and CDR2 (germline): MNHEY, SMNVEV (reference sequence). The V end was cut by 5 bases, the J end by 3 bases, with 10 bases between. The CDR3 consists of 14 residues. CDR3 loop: CASSRVFDTGELFF. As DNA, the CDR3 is TGTGCCAGCAGTAGGGTGTTTGACACCGGGGAGCTGTTTTTT.

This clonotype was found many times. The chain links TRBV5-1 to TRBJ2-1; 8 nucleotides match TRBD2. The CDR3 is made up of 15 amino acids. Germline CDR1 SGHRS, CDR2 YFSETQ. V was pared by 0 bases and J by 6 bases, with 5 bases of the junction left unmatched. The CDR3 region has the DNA TGCGCCAGCAGCTTGGCACTAGCGGACACCAATGAGCAGTTCTTC. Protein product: CASSLALADTNEQFF.

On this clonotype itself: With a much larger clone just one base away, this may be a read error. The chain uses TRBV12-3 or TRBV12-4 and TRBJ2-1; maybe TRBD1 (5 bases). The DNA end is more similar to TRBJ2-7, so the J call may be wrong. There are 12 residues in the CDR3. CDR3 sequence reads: CASSLPRDEQYF. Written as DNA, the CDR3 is TGTGCCAGCAGCCTCCCCAGGGACGAGCAGTACTTC.

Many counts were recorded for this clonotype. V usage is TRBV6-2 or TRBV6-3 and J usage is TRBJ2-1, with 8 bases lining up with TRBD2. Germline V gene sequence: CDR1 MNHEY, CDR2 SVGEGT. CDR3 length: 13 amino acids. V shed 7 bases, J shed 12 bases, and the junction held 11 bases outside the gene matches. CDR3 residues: CASTFSGDSVQFF. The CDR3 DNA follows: TGTGCCAGCACCTTTAGCGGGGACTCTGTGCAGTTCTTC.

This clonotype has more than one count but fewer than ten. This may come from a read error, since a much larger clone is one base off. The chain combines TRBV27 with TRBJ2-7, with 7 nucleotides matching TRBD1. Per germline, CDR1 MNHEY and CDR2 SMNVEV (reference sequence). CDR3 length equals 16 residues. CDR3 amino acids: CASSPRYGQAYYVQYF. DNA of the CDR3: TGTGCCAGCAGTCCCCGGTACGGACAGGCCTACTACGTGCAGTACTTC.

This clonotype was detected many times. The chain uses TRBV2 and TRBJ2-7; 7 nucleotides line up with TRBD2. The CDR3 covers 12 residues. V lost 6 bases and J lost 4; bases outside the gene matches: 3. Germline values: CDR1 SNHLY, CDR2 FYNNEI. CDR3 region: CASRTSVYEQYF. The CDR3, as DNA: TGTGCCAGCAGAACTAGCGTTTACGAGCAGTACTTC.

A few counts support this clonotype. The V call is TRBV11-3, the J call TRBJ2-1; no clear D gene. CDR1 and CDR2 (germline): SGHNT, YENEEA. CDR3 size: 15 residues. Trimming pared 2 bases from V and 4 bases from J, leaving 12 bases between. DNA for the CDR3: TGTGCCAGCAGCTTACTTGTAGGGATATACAATGAGCAGTTCTTC. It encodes CASSLLVGIYNEQFF.

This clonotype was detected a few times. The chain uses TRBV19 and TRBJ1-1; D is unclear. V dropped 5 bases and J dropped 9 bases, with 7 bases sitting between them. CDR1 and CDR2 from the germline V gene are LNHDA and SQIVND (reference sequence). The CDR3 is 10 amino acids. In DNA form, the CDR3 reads TGTGCCAGTAGTGGCCCCCAAGCTTTCTTT. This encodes CASSGPQAFF.

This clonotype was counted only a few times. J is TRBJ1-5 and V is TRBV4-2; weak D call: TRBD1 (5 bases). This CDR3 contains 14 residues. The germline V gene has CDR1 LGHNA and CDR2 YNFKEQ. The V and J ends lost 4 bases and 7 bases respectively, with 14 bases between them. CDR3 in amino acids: CASSRTKGQQPQHF. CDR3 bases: TGTGCCAGCAGCCGGACGAAGGGGCAACAGCCCCAGCATTTT.